One and the same sample provided the 17 T cell receptor beta chains below, sequenced in a study of T cell therapy after organ transplantation. Time point: 20-29 weeks after completion of therapy. Sequencing was performed with immunoSEQ multiplex PCR; in TCRdb, only in-frame clones are kept and a portion is missing. The sample includes some 17,000 clones, over 75% of them seen just once. What these receptors recognize is not known. The sequenced sample was CD8+ T cells from blood, obtained after autologous CMV-specific T cell therapy. The receptors here all came from a human patient who had received a solid organ transplant and had CMV disease. The graft donor may be the source of some T cells.

The V gene is TRBV5-4, the J gene TRBJ1-3; weak D call: TRBD1 (6 bases). V lost 2 bases and J 2 bases, leaving 17 bases between the germline ends. Germline assignment: CDR1 SGHNT and CDR2 YYREEE (reference sequence). CDR3 size: 17 residues. The CDR3 DNA reads TGTGCCAGCAGCTTCGGGGTACAGGGCATCGCTGGAAACACCATATATTTT. Translated, it gives CASSFGVQGIAGNTIYF.

J is TRBJ1-5 and V is TRBV27; no definite D call. Between the trimmed V and J ends, which lost 3 bases and 1 base, there was a span of 4 bases. Germline CDR1 MNHEY, CDR2 SMNVEV (reference sequence). The CDR3 consists of 13 residues. CDR3 protein: CASSFRSNQPQHF. CDR3 coding DNA: TGTGCCAGCAGTTTTCGAAGCAATCAGCCCCAGCATTTT.

This clone was seen more than once but under ten times. The chain recombines TRBV4-2 with TRBJ1-5; 9 nucleotides line up with TRBD1. The CDR3 has 15 amino acids. V lost 0 bases to trimming and J lost 6 bases; unmatched junction nucleotides: 3. From germline, CDR1 is LGHNA and CDR2 YNFKEQ. CDR3 in DNA: TGTGCCAGCAGCCAAGAACGACAGGGGGTTCAGCCCCAGCATTTT. Amino acids: CASSQERQGVQPQHF.

The chain uses TRBV2 and TRBJ1-4; a possible D gene is TRBD1 (5 bases). In germline, CDR1 is SNHLY, CDR2 FYNNEI. Trimming cost V 5 bases and J 3 bases, with 13 bases left between them. The CDR3 has 15 residues. For the CDR3, the DNA is TGTGCCAGCAGTACTACAGGTTCCCCTAATGAAAAACTGTTTTTT. Translated: CASSTTGSPNEKLFF.

CDR3 sequence reads: CASSYSSTGGTYEQYF. Written as DNA, the CDR3 is TGTGCCAGCAGTTACTCCTCCACAGGGGGGACCTACGAGCAGTACTTC. The chain uses TRBV6-5 and TRBJ2-7, with 8 bases that match TRBD1. Germline lookup yields CDR1 MNHEY and CDR2 SVGAGI. V trimming: 0 bases; J trimming: 2 bases; junction bases outside the gene matches: 6. The CDR3 consists of 16 residues.

The V call is TRBV5-4, the J call TRBJ2-2; tentative D call: TRBD1 (6 bases). V dropped 6 bases and J dropped 6 bases, with 18 bases sitting between them. The CDR3 totals 15 residues. Germline values: CDR1 SGHNT, CDR2 YYREEE (reference sequence). This chain's CDR3 is CASTWQGFGSGELFF. The CDR3 region has the DNA TGTGCCAGCACCTGGCAGGGGTTTGGTTCCGGGGAGCTGTTTTTT.

The chain couples TRBV7-3 to TRBJ2-5; D is ambiguous. V was pared by 1 base and J by 1 base, with 7 bases between. CDR1 is SGHTA, CDR2 FQGTGA, per germline. The CDR3 sequence is 14 residues long. The CDR3 region is CASSLMGSQETQYF. The CDR3 DNA reads TGTGCCAGCAGCTTAATGGGAAGCCAAGAGACCCAGTACTTC.

The table lists this clone with a count of one. The CDR3 region is CATSPRGVVGAFF. Here the CDR3 DNA reads TGTGCCACCAGCCCTAGGGGGGTGGTGGGTGCTTTCTTT. V gene TRBV15 combines with J gene TRBJ1-1, with D possibly TRBD1 on 6 matching bases. Germline V gene lookup returns CDR1 LNHNV and CDR2 YYDKDF (reference sequence). Trimming took 5 bases from V and 11 from J, leaving 18 bases between them. The CDR3 is 13 amino acids.

The rearrangement joins TRBV19 to TRBJ1-1, with a possible D match to TRBD1 (5 bases). The CDR3 length is 13 residues. Trimming removed 10 bases from V and 5 bases from J, with 17 bases in between. Germline values: CDR1 LNHDA, CDR2 SQIVND (reference sequence). CDR3 amino acids: CATDVSGGTEAFF. In DNA, the CDR3 is TGTGCCACCGACGTCAGCGGGGGGACTGAAGCTTTCTTT.

This chain uses TRBV9 with TRBJ2-1; weak D call: TRBD2 (6 bases). Germline assignment: CDR1 SGDLS and CDR2 YYNGEE. V lost 0 bases, J lost 9 bases, and 13 bases lay in between. The CDR3 length is 14 residues. CDR3 residues: CASSVAGVGSEQFF. For the CDR3, the DNA is TGTGCCAGCAGCGTAGCGGGAGTGGGTAGTGAGCAGTTCTTC. Based on the CDR3 plus reference TRBV9 and TRBJ2-1, the full variable domain is DSGVTQTPKHLITATGQRVTLRCSPRSGDLSVYWYQQSLDQGLQFLIQYYNGEERAKGNILERFSAQQFPDLHSELNLSSLELGDSALYFCASSVAGVGSEQFFGPGTRLTVL.

The chain recombines TRBV18 with TRBJ2-1, with D perhaps TRBD1 (6 bases). The CDR3 contains 19 residues. Trimming shortened V by 2 bases and J by 2 bases, and 22 bases separated the two germline ends. Germline V lookup: CDR1 KGHSH, CDR2 LQKENI. The CDR3 loop is CASSPEGSGAGHPYNEQFF. The CDR3 coding sequence is TGTGCCAGCTCACCAGAGGGGTCAGGGGCCGGGCATCCCTACAATGAGCAGTTCTTC.

The chain employs TRBV5-6 and TRBJ2-2; TRBD2 is a possible D gene (7 bases). The V gene's germline CDR1 is SGHDT and CDR2 YYEEEE. The V end was cut by 0 bases, the J end by 4 bases, with 10 bases between. This CDR3 is 15 amino acids long. The CDR3, as DNA: TGTGCCAGCAGCTTGGGGCGGGGGCGCACCGGGGAGCTGTTTTTT. It yields the protein CASSLGRGRTGELFF.

The gene calls are TRBV27 and TRBJ2-7; TRBD1 agrees at 8 bases. Germline trimming cut 6 bases from V and 2 bases from J; bases unmatched to any gene: 3. Germline V gene lookup returns CDR1 MNHEY and CDR2 SMNVEV (reference sequence). The CDR3 totals 13 residues. This CDR3 reads CASRGQGPYEQYF. DNA for the CDR3: TGTGCCAGCAGAGGACAGGGCCCCTACGAGCAGTACTTC.

The rearrangement links TRBV5-6 to TRBJ2-7, with D uncertain. V gave up 3 bases and J gave up 2 bases, with 15 bases separating them. CDR1 is SGHDT, CDR2 YYEEEE, per germline. CDR3 size: 15 residues. CDR3 sequence: CASSSSGFLPYEQYF. As DNA, the CDR3 is TGTGCCAGCAGCTCCTCCGGGTTTTTGCCCTACGAGCAGTACTTC.

CDR3 sequence (DNA): TGTGCCAGCAGCTTACGAACAAACAGGGGACAAGAGACCCAGTACTTC. This translates into CASSLRTNRGQETQYF. The rearrangement uses TRBV7-9 and TRBJ2-5; 7 nucleotides line up with TRBD1. Germline V gene lookup returns CDR1 SEHNR and CDR2 FQNEAQ (reference sequence). This CDR3 comprises 16 residues. Germline trimming cut 2 bases from V and 2 bases from J; bases unmatched to any gene: 8.

V gene TRBV5-1 combines with J gene TRBJ2-7; 7 bases map to TRBD2. V lost 0 bases, J lost 5 bases, and 8 bases stayed unmatched. CDR1 is SGHRS and CDR2 is YFSETQ in the germline V gene. This CDR3 is 15 amino acids long. The CDR3 here is CASSLGWGGSDEQYF. CDR3 bases: TGCGCCAGCAGCTTGGGGTGGGGAGGGTCGGACGAGCAGTACTTC.

The gene calls are TRBV9 and TRBJ1-4; no firm D call. Deletions cut 4 bases from V and 5 bases from J, with 12 bases between. Per germline, CDR1 SGDLS and CDR2 YYNGEE. The CDR3 is made up of 14 amino acids. CDR3 residues: CASSPRVYNEKLFF. DNA of the CDR3: TGTGCCAGCAGCCCACGGGTCTACAATGAAAAACTGTTTTTT. Using reference TRBV9 and TRBJ1-4 for the parts outside the CDR3, the full variable domain is DSGVTQTPKHLITATGQRVTLRCSPRSGDLSVYWYQQSLDQGLQFLIQYYNGEERAKGNILERFSAQQFPDLHSELNLSSLELGDSALYFCASSPRVYNEKLFFGSGTQLSVL.